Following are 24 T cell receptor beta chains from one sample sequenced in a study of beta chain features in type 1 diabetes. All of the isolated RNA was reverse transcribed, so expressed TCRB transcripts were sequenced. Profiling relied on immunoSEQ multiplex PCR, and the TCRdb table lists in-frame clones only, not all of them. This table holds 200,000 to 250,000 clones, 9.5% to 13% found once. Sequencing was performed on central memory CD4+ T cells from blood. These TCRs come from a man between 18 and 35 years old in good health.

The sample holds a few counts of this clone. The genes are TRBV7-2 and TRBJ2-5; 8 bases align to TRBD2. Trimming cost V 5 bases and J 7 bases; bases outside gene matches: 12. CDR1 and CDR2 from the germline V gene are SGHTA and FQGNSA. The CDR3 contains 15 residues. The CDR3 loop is CASSGGLAAPGTQYF. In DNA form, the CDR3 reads TGTGCCAGCAGCGGAGGACTAGCAGCTCCTGGGACCCAGTACTTC. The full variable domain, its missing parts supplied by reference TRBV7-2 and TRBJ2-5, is GAGVSQSPSNKVTEKGKDVELRCDPISGHTALYWYRQSLGQGLEFLIYFQGNSAPDKSGLPSDRFSAERTGGSVSTLTIQRTQQEDSAVYLCASSGGLAAPGTQYFGPGTRLLVL.

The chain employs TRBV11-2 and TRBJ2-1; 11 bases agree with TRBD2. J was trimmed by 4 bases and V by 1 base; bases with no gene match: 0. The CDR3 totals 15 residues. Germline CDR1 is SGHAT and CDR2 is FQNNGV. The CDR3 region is CASSLVAGGYNEQFF. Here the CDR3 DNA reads TGTGCCAGCAGCTTAGTAGCGGGAGGGTACAATGAGCAGTTCTTC.

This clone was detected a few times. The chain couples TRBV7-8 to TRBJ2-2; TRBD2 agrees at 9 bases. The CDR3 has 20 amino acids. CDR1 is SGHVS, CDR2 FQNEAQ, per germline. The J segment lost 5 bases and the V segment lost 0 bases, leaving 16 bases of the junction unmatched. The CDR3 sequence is CASSLAGWGAGGSWTGELFF. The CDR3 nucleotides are TGTGCCAGCAGCTTAGCGGGCTGGGGAGCGGGAGGTAGTTGGACCGGGGAGCTGTTTTTT.

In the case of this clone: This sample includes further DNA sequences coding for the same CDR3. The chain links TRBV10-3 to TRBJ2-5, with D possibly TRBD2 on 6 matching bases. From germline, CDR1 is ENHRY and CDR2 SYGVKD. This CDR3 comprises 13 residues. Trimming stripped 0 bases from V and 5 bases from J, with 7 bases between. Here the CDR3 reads CAISESAGETQYF. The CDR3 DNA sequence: TGTGCCATCAGTGAGTCCGCGGGGGAGACCCAGTACTTC.

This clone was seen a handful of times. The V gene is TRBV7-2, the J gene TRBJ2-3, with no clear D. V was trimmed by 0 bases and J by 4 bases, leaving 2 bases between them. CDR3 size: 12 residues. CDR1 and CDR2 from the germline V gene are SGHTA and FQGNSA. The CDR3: CASSLAADTQYF. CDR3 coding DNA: TGTGCCAGCAGCTTAGCTGCAGATACGCAGTATTTT.

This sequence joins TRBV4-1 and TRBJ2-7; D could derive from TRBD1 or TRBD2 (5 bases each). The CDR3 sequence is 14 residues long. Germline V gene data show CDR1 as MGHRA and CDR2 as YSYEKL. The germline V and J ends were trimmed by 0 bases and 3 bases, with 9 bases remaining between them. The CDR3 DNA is TGCGCCAGCAGCCAAGAGTGGGGGAACTACGAGCAGTACTTC. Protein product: CASSQEWGNYEQYF.

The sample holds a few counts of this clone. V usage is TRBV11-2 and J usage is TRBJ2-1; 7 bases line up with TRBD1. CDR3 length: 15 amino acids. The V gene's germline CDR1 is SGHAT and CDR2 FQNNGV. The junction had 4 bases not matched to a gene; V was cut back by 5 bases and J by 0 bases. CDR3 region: CASSLDRDSYNEQFF. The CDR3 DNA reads TGTGCCAGCAGCCTCGACAGGGACTCCTACAATGAGCAGTTCTTC.

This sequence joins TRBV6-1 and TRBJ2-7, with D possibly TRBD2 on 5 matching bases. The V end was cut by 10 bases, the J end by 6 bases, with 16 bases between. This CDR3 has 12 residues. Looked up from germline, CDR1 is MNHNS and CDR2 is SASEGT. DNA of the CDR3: TGTGCCACGCAATGGTACGGAGGCGAGCAGTACTTC. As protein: CATQWYGGEQYF.

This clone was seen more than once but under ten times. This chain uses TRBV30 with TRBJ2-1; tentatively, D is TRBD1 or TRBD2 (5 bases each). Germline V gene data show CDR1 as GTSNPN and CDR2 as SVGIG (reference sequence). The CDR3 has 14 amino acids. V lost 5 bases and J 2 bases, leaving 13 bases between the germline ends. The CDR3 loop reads CAWRDRTAYNEQFF. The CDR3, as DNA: TGTGCCTGGCGGGACCGGACTGCCTACAATGAGCAGTTCTTC.

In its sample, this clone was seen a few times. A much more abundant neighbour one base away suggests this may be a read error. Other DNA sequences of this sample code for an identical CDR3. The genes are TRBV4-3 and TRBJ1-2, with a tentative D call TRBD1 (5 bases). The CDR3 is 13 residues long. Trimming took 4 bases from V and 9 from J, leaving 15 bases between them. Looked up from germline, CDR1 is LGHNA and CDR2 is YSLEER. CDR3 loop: CASSPLGEGRYTF. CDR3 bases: TGCGCCAGCAGCCCCCTTGGGGAGGGGCGCTACACCTTC.

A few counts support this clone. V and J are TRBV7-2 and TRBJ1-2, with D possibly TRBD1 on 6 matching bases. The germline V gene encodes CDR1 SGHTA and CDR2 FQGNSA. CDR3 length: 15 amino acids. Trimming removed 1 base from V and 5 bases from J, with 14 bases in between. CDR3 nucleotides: TGTGCCAGCAGCTTAGTCCTGGGGGCCACTTATGGCTACACCTTC. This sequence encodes CASSLVLGATYGYTF.

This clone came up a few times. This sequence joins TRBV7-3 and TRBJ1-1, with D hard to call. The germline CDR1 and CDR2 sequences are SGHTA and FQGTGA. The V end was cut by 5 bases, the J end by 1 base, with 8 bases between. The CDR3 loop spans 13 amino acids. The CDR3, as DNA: TGTGCCAGCAGCCCCAATTGGAACACTGAAGCTTTCTTT. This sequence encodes CASSPNWNTEAFF.

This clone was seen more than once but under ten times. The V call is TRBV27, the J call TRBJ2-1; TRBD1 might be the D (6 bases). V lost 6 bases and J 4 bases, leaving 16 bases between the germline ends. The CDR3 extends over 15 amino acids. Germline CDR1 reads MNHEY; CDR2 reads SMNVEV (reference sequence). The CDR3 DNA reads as TGTGCCAGCAGATTAAACAGGGATTCTTACAATGAGCAGTTCTTC. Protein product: CASRLNRDSYNEQFF.

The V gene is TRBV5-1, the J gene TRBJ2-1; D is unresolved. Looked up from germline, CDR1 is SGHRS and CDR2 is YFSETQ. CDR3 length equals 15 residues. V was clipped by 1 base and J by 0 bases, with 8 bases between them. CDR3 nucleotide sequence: TGCGCCAGCAGCTTGCAACGGAGCTCCTACAATGAGCAGTTCTTC. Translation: CASSLQRSSYNEQFF.

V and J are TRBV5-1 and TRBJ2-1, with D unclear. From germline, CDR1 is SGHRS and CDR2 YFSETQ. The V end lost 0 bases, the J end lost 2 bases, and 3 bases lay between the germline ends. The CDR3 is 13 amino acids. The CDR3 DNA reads TGCGCCAGCAGCTTGGAACCCTACAATGAGCAGTTCTTC. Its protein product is CASSLEPYNEQFF.

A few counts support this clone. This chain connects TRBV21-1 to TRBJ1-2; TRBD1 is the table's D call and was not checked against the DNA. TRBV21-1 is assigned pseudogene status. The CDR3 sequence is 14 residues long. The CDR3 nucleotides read TGTGCCAGCAGCAAAGACGGGACAGCCTATGGCTACACCTTC. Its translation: CASSKDGTAYGYTF.

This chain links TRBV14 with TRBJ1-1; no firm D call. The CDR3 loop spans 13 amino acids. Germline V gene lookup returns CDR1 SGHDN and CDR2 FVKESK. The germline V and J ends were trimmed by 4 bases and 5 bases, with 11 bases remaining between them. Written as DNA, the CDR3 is TGTGCCAGCAGCCGAGTTCGGCGGACTGAAGCTTTCTTT. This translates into CASSRVRRTEAFF.

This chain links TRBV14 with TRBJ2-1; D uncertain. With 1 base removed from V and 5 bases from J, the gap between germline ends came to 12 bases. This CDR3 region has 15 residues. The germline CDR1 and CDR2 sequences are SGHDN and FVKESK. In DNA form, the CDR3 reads TGTGCCAGCAGCCAAGTGCGTCGGCAGAACAATGAGCAGTTCTTC. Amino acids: CASSQVRRQNNEQFF. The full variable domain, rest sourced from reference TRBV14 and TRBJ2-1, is EAGVTQFPSHSVIEKGQTVTLRCDPISGHDNLYWYRRVMGKEIKFLLHFVKESKQDESGMPNNRFLAERTGGTYSTLKVQPAELEDSGVYFCASSQVRRQNNEQFFGPGTRLTVL.

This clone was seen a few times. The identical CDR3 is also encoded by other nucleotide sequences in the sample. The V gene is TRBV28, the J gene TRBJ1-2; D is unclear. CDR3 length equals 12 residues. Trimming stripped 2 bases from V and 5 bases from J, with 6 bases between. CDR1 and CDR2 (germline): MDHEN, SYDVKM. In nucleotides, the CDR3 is TGTGCCAGCAGTTTAGGCGGTTATGGCTACACCTTC. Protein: CASSLGGYGYTF.

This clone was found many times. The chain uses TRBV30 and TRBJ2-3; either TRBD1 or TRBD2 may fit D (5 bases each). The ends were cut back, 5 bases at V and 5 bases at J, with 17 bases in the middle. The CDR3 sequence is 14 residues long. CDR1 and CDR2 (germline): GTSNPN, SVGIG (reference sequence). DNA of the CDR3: TGTGCCTGGGGACACACGGACGCGGGAGATACGCAGTATTTT. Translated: CAWGHTDAGDTQYF.

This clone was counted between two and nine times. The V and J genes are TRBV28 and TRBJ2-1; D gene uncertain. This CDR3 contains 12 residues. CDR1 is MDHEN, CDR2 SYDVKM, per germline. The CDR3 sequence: CAARGSYNEQFF. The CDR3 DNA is TGTGCTGCCAGAGGCTCCTACAATGAGCAGTTCTTC. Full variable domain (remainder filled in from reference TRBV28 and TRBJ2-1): DVKVTQSSRYLVKRTGEKVFLECVQDMDHENMFWYRQDPGLGLRLIYFSYDVKMKEKGDIPEGYSVSREKKERFSLILESASTNQTSMYLCAARGSYNEQFFGPGTRLTVL.

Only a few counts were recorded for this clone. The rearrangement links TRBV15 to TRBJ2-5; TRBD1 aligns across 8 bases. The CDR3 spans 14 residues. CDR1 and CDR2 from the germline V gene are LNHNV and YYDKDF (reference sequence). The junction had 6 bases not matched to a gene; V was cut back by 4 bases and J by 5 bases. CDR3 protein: CATSMNRGRETQYF. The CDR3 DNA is TGTGCCACCAGCATGAACAGGGGGAGGGAGACCCAGTACTTC.

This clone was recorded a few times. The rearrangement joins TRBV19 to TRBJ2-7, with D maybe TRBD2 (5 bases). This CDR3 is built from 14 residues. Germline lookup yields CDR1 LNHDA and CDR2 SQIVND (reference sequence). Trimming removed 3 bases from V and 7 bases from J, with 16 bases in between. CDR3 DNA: TGTGCCAGTAGTATTAATCTGCGAACGGGAGAGCAGTACTTC. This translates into CASSINLRTGEQYF.

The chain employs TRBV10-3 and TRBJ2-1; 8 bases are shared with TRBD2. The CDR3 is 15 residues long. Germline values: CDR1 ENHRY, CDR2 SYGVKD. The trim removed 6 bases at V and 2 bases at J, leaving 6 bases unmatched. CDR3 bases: TGTGCCATCAGGTCGAGCGGGAGCACCTACAATGAGCAGTTCTTC. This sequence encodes CAIRSSGSTYNEQFF.